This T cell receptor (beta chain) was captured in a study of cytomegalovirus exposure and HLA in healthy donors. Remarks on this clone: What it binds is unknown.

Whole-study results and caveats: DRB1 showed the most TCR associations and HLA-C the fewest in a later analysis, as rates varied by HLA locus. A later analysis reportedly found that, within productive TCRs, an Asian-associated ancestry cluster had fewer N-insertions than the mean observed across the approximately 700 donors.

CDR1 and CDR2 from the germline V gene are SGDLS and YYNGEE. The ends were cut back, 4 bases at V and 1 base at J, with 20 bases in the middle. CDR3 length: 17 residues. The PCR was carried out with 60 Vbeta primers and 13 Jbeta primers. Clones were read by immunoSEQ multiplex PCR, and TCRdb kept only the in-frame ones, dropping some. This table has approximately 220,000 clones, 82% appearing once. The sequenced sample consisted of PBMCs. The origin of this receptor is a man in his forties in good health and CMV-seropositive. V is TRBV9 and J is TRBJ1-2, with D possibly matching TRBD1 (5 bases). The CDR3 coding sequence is TGTGCCAGCAGCTCGCGCGGTAGGGACTCCGGTAACTATGGCTACACCTTC. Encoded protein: CASSSRGRDSGNYGYTF. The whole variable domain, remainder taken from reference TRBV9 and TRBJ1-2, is DSGVTQTPKHLITATGQRVTLRCSPRSGDLSVYWYQQSLDQGLQFLIQYYNGEERAKGNILERFSAQQFPDLHSELNLSSLELGDSALYFCASSSRGRDSGNYGYTFGSGTRLTVV.